This entry lists 18 T cell receptor beta chains sequenced from one sample in a study of technical replicates of blood from a handful of donors. Repertoires were generated with immunoSEQ multiplex PCR, while TCRdb's copy carries only in-frame clones and drops some. The sample includes 50,000 to 80,000 clones, 65% to 90% of them seen just once. Sequencing was carried out using PBMCs. Receptors were obtained from a human donor in good health. Some clones in this sample may be carry-over from other donors' samples.

This clone has just one count. This chain joins TRBV11-2 and TRBJ2-7; D perhaps matches TRBD2 (5 bases). The CDR3 runs 14 residues. Germline V gene lookup returns CDR1 SGHAT and CDR2 FQNNGV. The V end lost 5 bases, the J end lost 7 bases, and 18 bases lay between the germline ends. CDR3 amino acids: CASSPKSQRGEQYF. The CDR3 DNA is TGTGCCAGCAGCCCCAAATCCCAACGGGGAGAGCAGTACTTC. The full variable domain, rest sourced from reference TRBV11-2 and TRBJ2-7, is EAGVAQSPRYKIIEKRQSVAFWCNPISGHATLYWYQQILGQGPKLLIQFQNNGVVDDSQLPKDRFSAERLKGVDSTLKIQPAKLEDSAVYLCASSPKSQRGEQYFGPGTRLTVT.

This chain joins TRBV27 and TRBJ2-2; D unresolved. The germline V gene has CDR1 MNHEY and CDR2 SMNVEV (reference sequence). The CDR3 spans 14 residues. The V end lost 0 bases, the J end lost 3 bases, and 5 bases lay between the germline ends. DNA for the CDR3: TGTGCCAGCAGTTTATCGTTATACACCGGGGAGCTGTTTTTT. Encoded protein: CASSLSLYTGELFF.

This sequence joins TRBV27 and TRBJ1-6; D is perhaps TRBD1 (5 bases). The V gene lost 4 bases and the J gene lost 7 bases, with 11 bases spanning the gap. There are 14 residues in the CDR3. Germline V gives CDR1 MNHEY, CDR2 SMNVEV (reference sequence). This CDR3 is CASSSPGPNSPLHF. The CDR3 region has the DNA TGTGCCAGCAGTTCCCCAGGGCCGAATTCACCCCTCCACTTT.

The chain is built from TRBV4-1 and TRBJ2-5; D gene unclear. CDR1 and CDR2 from the germline V gene are MGHRA and YSYEKL. The CDR3 runs 15 residues. The V and J ends lost 1 base and 3 bases respectively, with 12 bases between them. CDR3 sequence reads: CASSQVGLREETQYF. CDR3 in DNA: TGCGCCAGCAGCCAAGTCGGTCTACGGGAAGAGACCCAGTACTTC.

The chain recombines TRBV27 with TRBJ2-1; D is undetermined. Germline CDR1 and CDR2: MNHEY and SMNVEV (reference sequence). CDR3 length equals 11 residues. Trimming pared 5 bases from V and 8 bases from J, leaving 7 bases between. In DNA, the CDR3 is TGTGCCAGCAGTGACTTTGATGAGCAGTTCTTC. It translates to CASSDFDEQFF.

V gene TRBV6-5 combines with J gene TRBJ2-3; 8 bases match TRBD2. The germline CDR1 and CDR2 sequences are MNHEY and SVGAGI. The CDR3 contains 15 residues. J gave up 5 bases and V 6 bases, and 10 bases lay outside the gene matches. CDR3 amino acids: CASSLTSGSVDTQYF. The CDR3 DNA is TGTGCCAGCAGCTTAACTAGCGGCTCCGTAGATACGCAGTATTTT.

This sequence joins TRBV5-1 and TRBJ1-2, with a possible D match to TRBD1 (6 bases). Deletions cut 0 bases from V and 6 bases from J, with 9 bases between. Germline lookup yields CDR1 SGHRS and CDR2 YFSETQ. The CDR3 has 13 residues. CDR3 protein: CASSLVGADGYTF. CDR3 nucleotide sequence: TGCGCCAGCAGCTTGGTGGGGGCTGATGGCTACACCTTC.

The chain links TRBV9 to TRBJ1-4; no clear D. There are 15 residues in the CDR3. V dropped 1 base and J dropped 0 bases, with 7 bases sitting between them. CDR1 SGDLS and CDR2 YYNGEE come from the germline V gene. The CDR3 sequence: CASSVMGATNEKLFF. DNA of the CDR3: TGTGCCAGCAGCGTAATGGGAGCAACTAATGAAAAACTGTTTTTT.

This clone came up once. This chain connects TRBV7-8 to TRBJ1-1; 10 positions match TRBD1. CDR1 and CDR2 (germline): SGHVS, FQNEAQ. Trimming cost V 5 bases and J 4 bases; bases outside gene matches: 1. The length of the CDR3 is 13 residues. CDR3 residues: CASSRTGGTEAFF. CDR3 DNA: TGTGCCAGCAGCCGGACAGGGGGCACTGAAGCTTTCTTT.

On this clone itself: Sequence at one end of the junction differs from germline and may be a read error. The rearrangement joins TRBV18 to TRBJ2-7; D is possibly TRBD1 (5 bases). Germline V gene data show CDR1 as KGHSH and CDR2 as LQKENI. This CDR3 has 16 amino acids. CDR3 bases: TGTGCCAGCTCACCACAGGGGCCGCTGGGCTCCTCCGAGCAGTACTTC. Protein product: CASSPQGPLGSSEQYF. Based on the CDR3 plus reference TRBV18 and TRBJ2-7, the full variable domain is NAGVMQNPRHLVRRRGQEARLRCSPMKGHSHVYWYRQLPEEGLKFMVYLQKENIIDESGMPKERFSAEFPKEGPSILRIQQVVRGDSAAYFCASSPQGPLGSSEQYFGPGTRLTVT.

The V and J genes are TRBV27 and TRBJ2-7; 15 bases fit TRBD2. CDR3 size: 18 residues. From germline, CDR1 is MNHEY and CDR2 SMNVEV (reference sequence). V lost 0 bases, J lost 5 bases, and 8 bases stayed unmatched. For the CDR3, the DNA is TGTGCCAGCAGTTTATCGCAAGGGACTAGCGGGAGGAGGAACGAGCAGTACTTC. The encoded protein is CASSLSQGTSGRRNEQYF.

The chain carries TRBV7-3 and TRBJ2-1; 8 nucleotides match TRBD2. The trim removed 5 bases at V and 4 bases at J, leaving 7 bases unmatched. CDR1 is SGHTA, CDR2 FQGTGA, per germline. The CDR3 runs 15 residues. As DNA, the CDR3 is TGTGCCAGCAGCCTTCCGGCTAGCGGGTACAATGAGCAGTTCTTC. Translating gives CASSLPASGYNEQFF.

This chain links TRBV19 with TRBJ2-5; 12 nucleotides match TRBD2. The CDR3 has 16 amino acids. Germline V gives CDR1 LNHDA, CDR2 SQIVND (reference sequence). The trim removed 5 bases at V and 7 bases at J, leaving 11 bases unmatched. The CDR3 DNA follows: TGTGCCAGTAGTTCTAGCGGGAGGGGGGGGTTTGGGACCCAGTACTTC. It yields the protein CASSSSGRGGFGTQYF.

This clone was picked up a small number of times. The chain joins TRBV7-6 to TRBJ1-2; D possibly corresponds to TRBD1 (5 bases). CDR1 is SGHVS, CDR2 FNYEAQ, per germline. V was cut by 5 bases and J by 8 bases, with 15 bases left in between. There are 13 residues in the CDR3. The CDR3 reads CASSGLTGGGYTF. CDR3 bases: TGTGCCAGCAGCGGTTTAACGGGGGGAGGCTACACCTTC.

This clone was seen more than once but under ten times. The V gene is TRBV30, the J gene TRBJ1-5, with D perhaps TRBD1 (6 bases). CDR1 and CDR2 (germline): GTSNPN, SVGIG (reference sequence). This CDR3 region has 14 residues. The ends were cut back, 1 base at V and 4 bases at J, with 11 bases in the middle. CDR3 nucleotides: TGTGCCTGGAGTGAATTACAGGGTAATCAGCCCCAGCATTTT. Encoded protein: CAWSELQGNQPQHF.

The J gene is TRBJ2-7, the V gene TRBV5-1; TRBD2 matches 9 bases. The CDR3 loop spans 15 amino acids. Germline trimming cut 2 bases from V and 5 bases from J; bases unmatched to any gene: 8. Germline-derived CDR1 and CDR2 are SGHRS and YFSETQ. CDR3 sequence reads: CASSFGDSGRNEQYF. The CDR3, as DNA: TGCGCCAGCAGCTTCGGTGACAGCGGGAGGAACGAGCAGTACTTC.

The genes are TRBV11-1 and TRBJ1-1, with D unresolved. V lost 1 base and J lost 1, with 7 bases in between. The CDR3 runs 14 residues. The germline gives CDR1 SGHAT, CDR2 FQDESV (reference sequence). This CDR3 is CASSLETGNTEAFF. The CDR3, as DNA: TGTGCCAGCAGCTTAGAAACTGGGAACACTGAAGCTTTCTTT.

The CDR3 DNA reads as TGTGCCAGCAGCTTAACGGGGAACGAGCAGTACTTC. It codes for CASSLTGNEQYF. The genes are TRBV13 and TRBJ2-7; a possible D gene is TRBD2 (5 bases). The germline V gene has CDR1 PRHDT and CDR2 FYEKMQ (reference sequence). V was shortened by 2 bases and J by 5 bases, with 7 bases between the two germline ends. The CDR3 sequence is 12 residues long.